This is a list of T cell receptor beta chains from one sample in a study of spatial heterogeneity in lung cancer. TCRdb passed the 5' RACE reads through MiXCR, listing each CDR3 protein once. The table shows some 23,000 distinct CDR3 sequences, with under 8% occurring only once. The sample was lung tumor tissue, taken at surgery. The source of these receptors is a male donor with early-stage non-small cell lung cancer. Both conserved end residues are trimmed from each CDR3.

j_call v_call cdr3_aa
TRBJ1-4 TRBV27 ASSLLGATNEKLF
TRBJ1-1 TRBV6-6 ASSYEPSGGTEAF
TRBJ2-7 TRBV12-3/TRBV12-4 ASRVTSGGYEQY
TRBJ1-6 TRBV5-1 ASSLAGQASSYNSPLH
TRBJ1-1 TRBV7-2 ASSFSTGSKAF
TRBJ2-4 TRBV7-9 ASSSPGERGGYIQY
TRBJ2-1 TRBV4-2 ASSRGGFGDEQF
TRBJ1-6 TRBV28 ASSPDRPRGYNSPLH
TRBJ2-1 TRBV13 ASTASYRVSSSYNEQF
TRBJ1-6 TRBV27 ASSRDNSPLH
TRBJ1-1 TRBV20-1 SAFDRDTEAF
TRBJ1-2 TRBV20-1 SASWGNGYT
TRBJ2-1 TRBV7-8 ASSLPSLAEHYNEQF
TRBJ2-3 TRBV29-1 SVEDMAGGVGTDTQY
TRBJ1-2 TRBV27 ASRTPPGQGEGYGYT